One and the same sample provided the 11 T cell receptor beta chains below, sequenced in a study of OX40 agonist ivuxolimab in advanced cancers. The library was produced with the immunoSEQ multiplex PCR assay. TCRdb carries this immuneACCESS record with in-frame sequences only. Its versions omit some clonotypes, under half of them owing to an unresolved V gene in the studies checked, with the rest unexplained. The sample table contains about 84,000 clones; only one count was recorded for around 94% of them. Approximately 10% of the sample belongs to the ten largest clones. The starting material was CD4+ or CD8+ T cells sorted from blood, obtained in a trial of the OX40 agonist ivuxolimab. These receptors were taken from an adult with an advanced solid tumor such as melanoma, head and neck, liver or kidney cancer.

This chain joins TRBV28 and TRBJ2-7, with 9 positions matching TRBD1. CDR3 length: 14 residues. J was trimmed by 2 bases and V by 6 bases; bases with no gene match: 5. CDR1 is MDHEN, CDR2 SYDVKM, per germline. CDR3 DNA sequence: TGTGCCAGCAGCACCTGGGACAGGGCCTACGAGCAGTACTTC. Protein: CASSTWDRAYEQYF.

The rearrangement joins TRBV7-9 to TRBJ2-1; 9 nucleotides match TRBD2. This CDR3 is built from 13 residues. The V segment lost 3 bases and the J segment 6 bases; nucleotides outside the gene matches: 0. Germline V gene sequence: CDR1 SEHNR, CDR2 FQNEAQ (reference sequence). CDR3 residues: CASSLGLANEQFF. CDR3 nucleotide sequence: TGTGCCAGCAGCTTGGGACTAGCCAATGAGCAGTTCTTC.

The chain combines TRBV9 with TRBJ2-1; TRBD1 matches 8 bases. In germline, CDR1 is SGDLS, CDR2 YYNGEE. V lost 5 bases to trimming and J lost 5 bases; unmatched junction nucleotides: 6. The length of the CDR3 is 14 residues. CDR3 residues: CASRPGTGDNEQFF. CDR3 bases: TGTGCCAGCAGACCGGGGACAGGAGACAATGAGCAGTTCTTC.

The CDR3 is CASSVGEGGEAFF. Here the CDR3 DNA reads TGTGCCAGCAGCGTAGGGGAGGGCGGTGAAGCTTTCTTT. The chain recombines TRBV9 with TRBJ1-1; D is ambiguous. Trimming removed 0 bases at V and 7 bases at J, with 10 bases between. The CDR3 is made up of 13 amino acids. The germline V gene has CDR1 SGDLS and CDR2 YYNGEE.

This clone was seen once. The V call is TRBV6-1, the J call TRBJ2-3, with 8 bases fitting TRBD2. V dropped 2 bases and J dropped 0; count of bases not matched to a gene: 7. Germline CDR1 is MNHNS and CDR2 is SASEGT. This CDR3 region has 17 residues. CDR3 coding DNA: TGTGCCAGCAGTGAATGGGGTCTAGCGGGTAGCACAGATACGCAGTATTTT. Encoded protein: CASSEWGLAGSTDTQYF.

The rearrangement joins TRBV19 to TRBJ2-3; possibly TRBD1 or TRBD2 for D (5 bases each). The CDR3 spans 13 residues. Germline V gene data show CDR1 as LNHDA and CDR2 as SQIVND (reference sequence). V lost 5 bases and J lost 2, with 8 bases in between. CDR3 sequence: CASSEGPTDTQYF. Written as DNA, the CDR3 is TGTGCCAGTAGTGAGGGACCCACAGATACGCAGTATTTT. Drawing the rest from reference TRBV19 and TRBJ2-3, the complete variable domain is DGGITQSPKYLFRKEGQNVTLSCEQNLNHDAMYWYRQDPGQGLRLIYYSQIVNDFQKGDIAEGYSVSREKKESFPLTVTSAQKNPTAFYLCASSEGPTDTQYFGPGTRLTVL.

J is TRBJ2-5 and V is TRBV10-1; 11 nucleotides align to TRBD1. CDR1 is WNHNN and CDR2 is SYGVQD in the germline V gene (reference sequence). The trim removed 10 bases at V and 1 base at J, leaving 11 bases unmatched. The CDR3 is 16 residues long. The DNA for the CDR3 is TGCGCCACCCGGGACAGGGGGAAGGATCCCCAAGAGACCCAGTACTTC. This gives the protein CATRDRGKDPQETQYF.

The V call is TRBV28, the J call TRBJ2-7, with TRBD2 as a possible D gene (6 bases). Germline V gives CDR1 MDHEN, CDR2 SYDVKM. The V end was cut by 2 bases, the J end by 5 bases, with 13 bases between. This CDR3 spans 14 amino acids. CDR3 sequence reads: CASSLGGNLHEQYF. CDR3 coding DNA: TGTGCCAGCAGTTTAGGGGGGAACCTCCACGAGCAGTACTTC.

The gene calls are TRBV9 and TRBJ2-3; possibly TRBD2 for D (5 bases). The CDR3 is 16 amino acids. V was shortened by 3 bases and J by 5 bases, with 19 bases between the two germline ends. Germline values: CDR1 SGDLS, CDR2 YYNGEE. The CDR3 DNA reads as TGTGCCAGCAGCGCGTTCGGACTCGGAAAAAAAGATACGCAGTATTTT. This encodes CASSAFGLGKKDTQYF.

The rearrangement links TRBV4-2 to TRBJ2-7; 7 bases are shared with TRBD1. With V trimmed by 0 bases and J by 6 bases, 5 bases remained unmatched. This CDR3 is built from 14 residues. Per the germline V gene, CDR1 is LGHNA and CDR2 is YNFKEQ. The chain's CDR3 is CASSQERWDSEQYF. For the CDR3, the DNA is TGTGCCAGCAGCCAAGAAAGGTGGGACAGCGAGCAGTACTTC.

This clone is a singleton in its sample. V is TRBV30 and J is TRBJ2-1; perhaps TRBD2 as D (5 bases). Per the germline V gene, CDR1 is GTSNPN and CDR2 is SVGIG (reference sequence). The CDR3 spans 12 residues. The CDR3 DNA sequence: TGTGCGTGGGAGAGCTCCTACAATGAGCAGTTCTTC. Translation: CAWESSYNEQFF.